The present TCR beta chain was sequenced within a study of T-cell reconstitution after alpha-beta-depleted transplantation in children listed by TCRdb under 2016. In the study overall: The study quantitatively tracked T-cell immune reconstitution after TCRalphabeta/CD19-depleted allogeneic hematopoietic cell transplantation in children using TCR repertoire profiling. The research as a whole found: The frequencies of hyperexpanded clones fell over the following months, and after one year, T-cell counts and TCRbeta diversity were mostly attributed to newly produced T cells. In some patients, the high TCRbeta diversity seen at day 60 was put down to recipient T cells and intrathymic progenitors that had survived conditioning. Apparently early alphabetaT-cell count recovery about two months after transplant reportedly relied on only several hundred rapidly expanded clones derived from non-depleted graft cells.

CDR1 SGHRS and CDR2 YFSETQ were looked up in the germline V gene. V loses 0 bases, J loses 4 bases, and the germline ends lie 10 bases apart. The CDR3 has 14 amino acids, counting the end cysteine and phenylalanine. Of all the DNA, just the CDR3 is kept, 42 bases in frame from base 1. As concerns this clonotype: Its antigen specificity is not known. Within one base of it there is no much larger clone, and no base qualities were kept.

The library was made by PCR. The listed sequencing device is Illumina HiSeq 2500. Molecular barcoding was employed in the preparation of TCR libraries, with unique molecular identifiers being used to normalize TCRbeta repertoire quantification. TCRdb took the public reads, trimmed them with fastp at Q25, ran MiXCR for clone calling and kept in-frame beta chains. Rows merge per CDR3 protein into single entries with the most common DNA and genes. The sample table holds fewer than 250,000 distinct CDR3 sequences, of which approximately 17% were seen once. 43% of the sample is in the top ten clones. Interpreted using the paper, the treatment or condition label stands for: allogeneic hematopoietic cell transplantation with graft depleted of TCRalphabeta T cells and CD19 B cells. The children who served as transplant recipients had been given grafts of TCRalphabeta/CD19-depleted allogeneic hematopoietic cells.

The sample consisted of PBMCs, mostly from graft donor cells, taken 360 days after TCRalphabeta/CD19-depleted stem cell transplant. The receptor comes from a male patient aged 2-15 years who had a stem cell transplant for acute lymphoblastic leukemia, so the T cells may come from the graft donor. The chain employs TRBV5-1 and TRBJ1-1; TRBD1 is possibly the D segment (5 matching bases). The nucleotide sequence reads as follows: TGCGCCAGCAGCTTGGGAGGGGATGCCACTGAAGCTTTCTTT. It translates to CASSLGGDATEAFF.